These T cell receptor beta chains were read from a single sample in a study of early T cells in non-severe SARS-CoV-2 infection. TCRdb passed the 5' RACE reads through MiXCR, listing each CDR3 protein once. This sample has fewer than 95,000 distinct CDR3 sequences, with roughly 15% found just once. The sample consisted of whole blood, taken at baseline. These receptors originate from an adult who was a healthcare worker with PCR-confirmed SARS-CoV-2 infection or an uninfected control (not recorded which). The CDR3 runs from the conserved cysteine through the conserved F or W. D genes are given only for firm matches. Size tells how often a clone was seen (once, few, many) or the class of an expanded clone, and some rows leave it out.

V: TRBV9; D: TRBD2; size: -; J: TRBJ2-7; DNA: TGTGCCAGCAGCGGGGCTAGCGGAACCACCTACGAGCAGTACTTC; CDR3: CASSGASGTTYEQYF
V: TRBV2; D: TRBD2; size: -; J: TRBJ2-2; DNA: TGTGCCAGCCTAAACCTGCGGGAGCGGGGCACCGGGGAGCTGTTTTTT; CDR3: CASLNLRERGTGELFF
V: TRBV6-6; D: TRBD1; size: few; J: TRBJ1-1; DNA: TGTGCCAGCAGTCAGGGGGGTTTAACTGAAGCTTTCTTT; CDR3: CASSQGGLTEAFF
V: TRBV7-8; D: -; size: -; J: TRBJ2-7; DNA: TGTGCCAGCATGGTGCAGGGCGAATACGAGCAGTACTTC; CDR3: CASMVQGEYEQYF
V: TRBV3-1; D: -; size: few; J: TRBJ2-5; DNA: TGTGCCAGCAGCCAAGATCCCCGGTACCAAGAGACCCAGTACTTC; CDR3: CASSQDPRYQETQYF
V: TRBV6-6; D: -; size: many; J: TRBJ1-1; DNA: TGTGCCAGCAGCCCCGACAGAGAAGCTTTCTTT; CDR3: CASSPDREAFF
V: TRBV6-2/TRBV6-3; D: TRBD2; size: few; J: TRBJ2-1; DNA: TGTGCCAGCAGTAGGGCGGTAGCGGGAGGGAATGAGCAGTTCTTC; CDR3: CASSRAVAGGNEQFF
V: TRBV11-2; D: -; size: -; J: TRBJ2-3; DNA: TGTGCCAGCAGCAATCTCGGACTTAAATCCACAGATACGCAGTATTTT; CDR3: CASSNLGLKSTDTQYF
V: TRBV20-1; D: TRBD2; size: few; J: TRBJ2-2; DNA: TGCAGTGCTAGAGGTGGGACTAGCGGAATCAACACCGGGGAGCTGTTTTTT; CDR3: CSARGGTSGINTGELFF
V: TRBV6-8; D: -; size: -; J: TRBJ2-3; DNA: TGTGCCAGCACCCGCGATACGCAGTATTTT; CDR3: CASTRDTQYF
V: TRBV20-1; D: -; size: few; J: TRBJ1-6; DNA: TGCAGTGCTAGATCGCCCGAAAATTCACCCCTCCACTTT; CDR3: CSARSPENSPLHF
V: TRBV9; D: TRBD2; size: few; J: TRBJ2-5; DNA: TGTGCCAGCAGCGTAGCTGCGGGAGAGTTGGAGACCCAGTACTTC; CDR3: CASSVAAGELETQYF
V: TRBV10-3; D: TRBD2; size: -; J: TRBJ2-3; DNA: TGTGCCATCAGGACGACTAGCGGGAGGGCCGAGGCGCAGTATTTT; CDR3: CAIRTTSGRAEAQYF
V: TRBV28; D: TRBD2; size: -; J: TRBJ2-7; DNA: TGTGCCAGCGGCGGAGCGGGACGCGAGCAGTACTTC; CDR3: CASGGAGREQYF
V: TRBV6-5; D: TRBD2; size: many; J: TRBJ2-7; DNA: TGTGCCAGCAGTTATGGACTAGCGGGAGGATTTAACGAGCAGTACTTC; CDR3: CASSYGLAGGFNEQYF
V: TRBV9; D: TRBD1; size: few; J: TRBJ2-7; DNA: TGTGCCAGCAGCGTTACAGGGACAGCCTACGAGCAGTACTTC; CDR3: CASSVTGTAYEQYF
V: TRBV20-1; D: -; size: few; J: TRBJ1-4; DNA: TGCAGTGCTAGAGATCTGGGGACGGCGGACGAAAAACTGTTTTTT; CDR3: CSARDLGTADEKLFF
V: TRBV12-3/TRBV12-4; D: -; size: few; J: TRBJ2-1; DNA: TGTGCCAGCAGGACCTCTAGCGCTGAGCAGTTCTTC; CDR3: CASRTSSAEQFF
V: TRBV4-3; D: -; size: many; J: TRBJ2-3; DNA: TGCGCCAGCAGCCACCAAGGGGGATATAGCACAGATACGCAGTATTTT; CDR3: CASSHQGGYSTDTQYF
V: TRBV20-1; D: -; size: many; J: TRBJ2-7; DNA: TGCAGTGCTAGAGACAACTACGAGCAGTACTTC; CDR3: CSARDNYEQYF
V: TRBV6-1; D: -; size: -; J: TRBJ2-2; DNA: TGTGCCAGCAGTGAAGCGCTTCTGGGGGGGGCGAACACCGGGGAGCTTTTTTTT; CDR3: CASSEALLGGANTGELFF
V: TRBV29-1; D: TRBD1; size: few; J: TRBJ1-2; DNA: TGCAGCGTTGCAGGGACAGCCTATGGCTACACCTTC; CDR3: CSVAGTAYGYTF
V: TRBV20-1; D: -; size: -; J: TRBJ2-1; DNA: TGCAGTGCTAGCGGGAGCGGCAATGAGCAGTTCTTC; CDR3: CSASGSGNEQFF
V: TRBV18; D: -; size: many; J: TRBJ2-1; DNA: TGTGCCAGCTCACCTTCGCCCAACAATGAGCAGTTCTTC; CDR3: CASSPSPNNEQFF
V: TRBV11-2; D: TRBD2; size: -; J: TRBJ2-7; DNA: TGTGCCAGCAGCTTAGTCCTAGCGGGAGGGGACGAGCAGTACTTC; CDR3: CASSLVLAGGDEQYF
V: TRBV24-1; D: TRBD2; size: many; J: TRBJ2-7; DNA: TGTGCCACCAGTGCTCTTAGCGGGAGCTCCTACGAGCAGTACTTC; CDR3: CATSALSGSSYEQYF
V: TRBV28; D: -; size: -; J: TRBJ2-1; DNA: TGTGCCAGCAGTTTATGGGAGGGGCGCTCCTACAATGAGCAGTTCTTC; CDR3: CASSLWEGRSYNEQFF
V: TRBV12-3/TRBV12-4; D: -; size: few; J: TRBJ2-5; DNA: TGTGCCAGCAGTACGGCCCGGGAGACCCAGTACTTC; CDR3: CASSTARETQYF
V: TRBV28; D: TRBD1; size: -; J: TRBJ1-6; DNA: TGTGCCAGCAGCCTCGACAGGGAGCTGGGTAATTCACCCCTCCACTTT; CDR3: CASSLDRELGNSPLHF
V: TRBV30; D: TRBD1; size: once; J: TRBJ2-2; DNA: TGTGCCTGGAGCCAGACAGGGCCCGGGGAGCTGTTTTTT; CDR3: CAWSQTGPGELFF
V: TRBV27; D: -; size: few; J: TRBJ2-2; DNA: TGTGCCAGCACAGGGCTCTACACCGGGGAGCTGTTTTTT; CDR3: CASTGLYTGELFF
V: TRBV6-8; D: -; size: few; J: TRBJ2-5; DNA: TGTGCCAGCAGTTACTCGTCGAAGGATGGGGCCCAAGAGACCCAGTACTTC; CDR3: CASSYSSKDGAQETQYF
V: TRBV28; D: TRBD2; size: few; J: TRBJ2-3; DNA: TGTGCCACAGGAGCGGGAGGGCCCATAGATACGCAGTATTTT; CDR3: CATGAGGPIDTQYF
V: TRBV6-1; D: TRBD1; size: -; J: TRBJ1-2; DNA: TGTGCCAGCTCTACCGGGACAGCGATTATCTATGGCTACACCTTC; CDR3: CASSTGTAIIYGYTF
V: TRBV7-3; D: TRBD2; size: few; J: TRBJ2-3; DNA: TGTGCCAGCAGCCCCTACGGCGGGAGGGGCGATACGCAGTATTTT; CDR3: CASSPYGGRGDTQYF